A single sample gave rise to the 12 T cell receptor beta chains below, sequenced in a study of molecular identifiers for immune sequencing clone quantification. MiXCR was run by TCRdb on the PCR reads, yielding one entry per CDR3 protein. This sample has hundreds of thousands of distinct CDR3 sequences; 15% to 20% occur once, and the top ten carry 0.85% to 0.9%. The sample was naive CD8+ T cells from blood, with Jurkat cell RNA spiked in. As for subset: FACS-sorted CD8+CD4-CCR7+CD45RA+ naive T cells. The receptors were sampled from a human donor in good health. Some libraries in this study had Jurkat cell RNA spiked in.

This clonotype was detected many times. V gene TRBV27 combines with J gene TRBJ2-3, with 9 bases aligning to TRBD1. V shed 5 bases, J shed 4 bases, and the junction held 10 bases outside the gene matches. The CDR3 has 16 amino acids. Germline assignment: CDR1 MNHEY and CDR2 SMNVEV (reference sequence). In nucleotides, the CDR3 is TGTGCCAGCAGTCTCGCCGGGACAGGGTACTCAGATACGCAGTATTTT. This translates into CASSLAGTGYSDTQYF.

This clonotype came up many times. The chain combines TRBV6-5 with TRBJ1-1; D ambiguous. The CDR3 totals 19 residues. Trimming cost V 2 bases and J 0 bases, with 22 bases left between them. The germline gives CDR1 MNHEY, CDR2 SVGAGI. CDR3 nucleotides: TGTGCCAGCAGTTACATTGTTGGAGGAATTTATCCCATGAACACTGAAGCTTTCTTT. Translated: CASSYIVGGIYPMNTEAFF.

In this sample, this clonotype turned up many times. V gene TRBV28 combines with J gene TRBJ1-5; D perhaps matches TRBD1 (5 bases). Germline CDR1 and CDR2: MDHEN and SYDVKM. With 6 bases removed from V and 9 bases from J, the gap between germline ends came to 9 bases. This CDR3 contains 11 residues. CDR3 bases: TGTGCCAGCAGCTCCGGGGGGCCCCAGCATTTT. Translated, it gives CASSSGGPQHF.

With respect to this clonotype: This may come from a read error, since a much larger clone is one base off. This chain joins TRBV4-1 and TRBJ2-7, with a tentative D call TRBD1 (6 bases). The CDR3 covers 15 residues. Germline-derived CDR1 and CDR2 are MGHRA and YSYEKL. Trimming stripped 4 bases from V and 2 bases from J, with 15 bases between. CDR3 loop: CASSRDHRVPYEQYF. CDR3 DNA sequence: TGCGCCAGCAGCCGAGATCACAGGGTACCCTACGAGCAGTACTTC.

The chain carries TRBV30 and TRBJ1-1, with a weak D call TRBD1 (6 bases). The CDR3 has 14 amino acids. V lost 5 bases and J lost 3, with 16 bases in between. Germline assignment: CDR1 GTSNPN and CDR2 SVGIG (reference sequence). Here the CDR3 reads CAWLLEGVDTEAFF. The CDR3 nucleotides are TGTGCCTGGTTACTCGAGGGGGTGGACACTGAAGCTTTCTTT.

The genes are TRBV27 and TRBJ2-1; weak D call: TRBD1 (6 bases). Between the trimmed V and J ends, which lost 0 bases and 3 bases, there was a span of 12 bases. Germline loops: CDR1 MNHEY, CDR2 SMNVEV (reference sequence). The CDR3 runs 16 residues. The CDR3 loop reads CASSLSIKGGYNEQFF. The CDR3, as DNA: TGTGCCAGCAGTTTATCAATTAAAGGGGGCTACAATGAGCAGTTCTTC.

About this clonotype itself: A much larger clonotype is one base distant, so this may be a read error. The chain recombines TRBV9 with TRBJ2-3, with D perhaps matching TRBD1 or TRBD2 (6 bases each). The CDR3 sequence is 15 residues long. CDR1 and CDR2 (germline): SGDLS, YYNGEE. V was clipped by 10 bases and J by 1 base, with 19 bases between them. CDR3 coding DNA: TGTGCCGCCAGCCAGGAGGGGGGTCGCACAGATACGCAGTATTTT. Translation gives CAASQEGGRTDTQYF.

This clonotype was recorded many times. The chain is built from TRBV5-6 and TRBJ2-1; 7 bases align to TRBD1. V shed 6 bases, J shed 2 bases, and the junction held 8 bases outside the gene matches. This CDR3 has 15 amino acids. CDR1 is SGHDT and CDR2 is YYEEEE in the germline V gene. As DNA, the CDR3 is TGTGCCAGCACCGCGACAGGGACACCCTACAATGAGCAGTTCTTC. Translated: CASTATGTPYNEQFF.

In its sample, this clonotype was seen many times. The J gene is TRBJ2-7, the V gene TRBV20-1; D remains unclear. The CDR3 spans 12 residues. In germline, CDR1 is DFQATT, CDR2 SNEGSKA (reference sequence). The V end was cut by 0 bases, the J end by 7 bases, with 10 bases between. This chain's CDR3 is CSARDYTEEQYF. The DNA for the CDR3 is TGCAGTGCTAGAGATTACACGGAGGAGCAGTACTTC.

The gene calls are TRBV12-3 or TRBV12-4 and TRBJ2-1, with D possibly matching TRBD1 (6 bases). Trimming removed 3 bases at V and 1 base at J, with 10 bases between. The CDR3 has 15 residues. This CDR3 is CASSFGQGSYNEQFF. In nucleotides, the CDR3 is TGTGCCAGCAGTTTTGGTCAGGGGTCCTACAATGAGCAGTTCTTC.

This clonotype was found a few times. The chain joins TRBV20-1 to TRBJ2-7, with TRBD2 as a possible D gene (6 bases). This CDR3 contains 16 residues. The germline V gene has CDR1 DFQATT and CDR2 SNEGSKA (reference sequence). Trimming took off 0 bases at V and 3 bases at J, with 18 bases between the two ends. The CDR3 region has the DNA TGCAGTGCTAGAGATTTTGCCGGCGGGGCATACTACGAGCAGTACTTC. It codes for CSARDFAGGAYYEQYF.

This clonotype appeared many times. The chain couples TRBV11-2 to TRBJ2-7; TRBD2 aligns across 7 bases. Germline V gene sequence: CDR1 SGHAT, CDR2 FQNNGV. The V gene end was trimmed by 5 bases and the J gene end by 5 bases; junction bases not matched to a gene: 6. The CDR3 consists of 13 residues. CDR3 sequence: CASSPSTSHEQYF. In DNA form, the CDR3 reads TGTGCCAGCAGCCCCTCGACTAGCCACGAGCAGTACTTC. The full variable domain, rest sourced from reference TRBV11-2 and TRBJ2-7, is EAGVAQSPRYKIIEKRQSVAFWCNPISGHATLYWYQQILGQGPKLLIQFQNNGVVDDSQLPKDRFSAERLKGVDSTLKIQPAKLEDSAVYLCASSPSTSHEQYFGPGTRLTVT.